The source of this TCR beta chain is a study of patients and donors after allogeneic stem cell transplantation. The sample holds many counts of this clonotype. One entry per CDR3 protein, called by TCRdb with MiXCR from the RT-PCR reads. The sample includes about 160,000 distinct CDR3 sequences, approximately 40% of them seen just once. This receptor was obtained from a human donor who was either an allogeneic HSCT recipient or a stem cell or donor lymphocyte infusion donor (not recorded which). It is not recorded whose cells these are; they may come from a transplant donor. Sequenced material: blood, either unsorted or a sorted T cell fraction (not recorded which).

The CDR3 loop reads CASRPGQGASNQPQHF. CDR3 nucleotide sequence: TGTGCCAGCAGACCGGGACAGGGGGCGTCCAATCAGCCCCAGCATTTT. This chain links TRBV12-3 or TRBV12-4 with TRBJ1-5, with 12 bases fitting TRBD1. The CDR3 has 16 amino acids. Trimming at V came to 6 bases and at J to 3 bases, leaving 6 bases not matched to a gene.